This T cell receptor (beta chain) was recovered during a study of blood T cell repertoires in COVID-19 (dated by TCRdb to 2018 to 2020). Regarding the study in general: Samples from collaborators originated in the United States, Italy and Spain and spanned both the acute and convalescent phases of COVID-19. The prospective study material was composed of cDNA or gDNA derived from T cells, B-cell-depleted T cells, or PBMCs. Deeply sampled blood TCRbeta repertoires from subjects exposed to, actively infected with, or recovered from COVID-19 were included in the dataset. The repertoires were made available in a free public database intended to serve as a resource for research on the immune response to SARS-CoV-2. The samples were drawn from the first 160 participants of the ongoing ImmuneRACE study and from 1,254 subjects provided by 6 global collaborators. Nearly every sample came with metadata listing a de-identified subject ID, COVID-19 status, age in years and sex. Where available, HLA class I and class II types were obtained from metadata supplied by the sample provider rather than from assay-based typing.

Whole blood was collected in K2EDTA tubes by collaborating institutions according to the institutions' own protocols. For TCRbeta analysis, collaborator samples were shipped as frozen whole blood, as isolated PBMCs, or as DNA extracted from either sample type. A distance of 9 bases separates the germline ends of V and J, which lose 0 bases and 10 bases respectively. Its CDR3 holds 12 amino acids, cysteine through phenylalanine. CDR3 DNA is the only sequence kept; it has 36 bases, read in frame from the first base. Per the germline V gene, SGHDN is the CDR1 and FVKESK is the CDR2. TCRbeta CDR3 regions were amplified from genomic DNA by means of the immunoSEQ Assay, a bias-controlled multiplex PCR. Concerning the study's data processing: The number of nucleated cells in each sample was estimated from the amplification of reference gene primers within the assay. Sequence reads were collapsed and filtered to measure the absolute abundance of every unique TCRbeta CDR3 rearrangement. For each sample, productive Simpson clonality was calculated by taking the square root of Simpson's diversity index across productive rearrangements. In its TCRdb copy, this immuneACCESS table keeps in-frame sequences only and misses some clones. Where compared with another copy, unresolved V genes explain less than half of these, and the others have no known cause. V and J calls plus clone size are reproduced from that table; the DNA served to infer D and trimming. This sample gives approximately 67,000 clones in total; 70% to 90% of them show up just once. The top ten clonotypes cover approximately 20% of the sample.

As concerns this clone: What antigen it recognizes has not been identified. Per-nucleotide qualities are absent, and no much larger clonotype sits a single base away.

What the work shows at the level of the full study, not this receptor alone: How much clinical and demographic metadata was included differed by source and by participant, and the metadata was provided uncurated.

The sequence links TRBV14 to TRBJ1-1; the D gene assignment is ambiguous. What was sequenced was peripheral blood. The sequence derives from a woman older than 75 with acute or convalescent COVID-19. Read as DNA, the sequence is TGTGCCAGCAGCCAAGAATCACGGGGAGCTTTCTTT. This translates into CASSQESRGAFF.